This T cell receptor (beta chain) is drawn from a study of blood T cell repertoires in COVID-19. Study-wide context: The analysed material was cDNA or gDNA that came from T cells, B-cell-depleted T cells, or PBMCs.

Produced via immunoSEQ multiplex PCR; TCRdb's table is partial and in-frame only. The sample holds some 150,000 clones, 75% to 90% seen once. The CDR3 totals 15 residues. Germline V CDR1 and CDR2: MNHEY, SVGAGI. V gave up 4 bases and J gave up 3 bases; unmatched junction bases: 7. The clonotype originates from a man aged 65-85 years with acute or convalescent COVID-19. Material: peripheral blood. The J gene is TRBJ2-3, the V gene TRBV6-5; 7 positions agree with TRBD2. Written as DNA, the CDR3 is TGTGCCAGCAGTTGGACCACGGGGGGTACAGATACGCAGTATTTT. It encodes CASSWTTGGTDTQYF.